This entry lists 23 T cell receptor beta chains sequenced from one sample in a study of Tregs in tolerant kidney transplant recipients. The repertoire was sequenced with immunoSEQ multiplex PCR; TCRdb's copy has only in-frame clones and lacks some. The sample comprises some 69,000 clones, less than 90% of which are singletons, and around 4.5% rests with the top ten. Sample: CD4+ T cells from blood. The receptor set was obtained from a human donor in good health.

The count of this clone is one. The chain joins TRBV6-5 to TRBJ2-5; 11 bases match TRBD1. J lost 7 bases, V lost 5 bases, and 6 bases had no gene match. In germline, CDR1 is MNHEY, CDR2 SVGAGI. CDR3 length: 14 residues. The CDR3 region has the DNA TGTGCCAGCAGTCCCCGGGACAGGGGGGGGACCCAGTACTTC. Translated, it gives CASSPRDRGGTQYF.

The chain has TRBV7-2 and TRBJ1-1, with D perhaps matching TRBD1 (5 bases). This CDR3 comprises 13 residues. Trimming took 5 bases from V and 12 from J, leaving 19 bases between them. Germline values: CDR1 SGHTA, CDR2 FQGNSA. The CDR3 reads CASSGTSWGWSFF. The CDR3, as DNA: TGTGCCAGCAGCGGAACGTCGTGGGGCTGGTCTTTCTTT.

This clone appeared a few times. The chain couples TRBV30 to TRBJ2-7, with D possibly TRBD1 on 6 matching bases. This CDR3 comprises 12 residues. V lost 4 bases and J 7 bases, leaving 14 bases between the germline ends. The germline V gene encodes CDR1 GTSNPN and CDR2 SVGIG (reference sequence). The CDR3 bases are TGTGCCTGGACTCGGCAGGGGATAGAGCAGTACTTC. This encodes CAWTRQGIEQYF.

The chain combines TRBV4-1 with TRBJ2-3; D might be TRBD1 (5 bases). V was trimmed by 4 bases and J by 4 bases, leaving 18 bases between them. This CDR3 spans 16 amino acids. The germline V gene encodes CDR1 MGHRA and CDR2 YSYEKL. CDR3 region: CASSRGAQSVSDTQYF. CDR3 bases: TGCGCCAGCAGCCGGGGCGCCCAGTCTGTATCAGATACGCAGTATTTT.

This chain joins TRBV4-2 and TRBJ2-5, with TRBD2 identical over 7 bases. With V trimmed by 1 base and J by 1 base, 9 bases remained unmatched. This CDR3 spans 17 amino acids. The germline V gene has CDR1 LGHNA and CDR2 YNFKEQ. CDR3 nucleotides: TGTGCCAGCAGCCAAGTTAGGGCTAGCGGCTCCCAAGAGACCCAGTACTTC. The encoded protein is CASSQVRASGSQETQYF.

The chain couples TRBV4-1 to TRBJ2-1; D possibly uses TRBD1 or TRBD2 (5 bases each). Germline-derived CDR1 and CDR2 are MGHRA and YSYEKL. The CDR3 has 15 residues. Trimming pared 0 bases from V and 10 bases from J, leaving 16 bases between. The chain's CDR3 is CASSQEGRGVGEQFF. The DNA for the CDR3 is TGCGCCAGCAGCCAAGAAGGTCGGGGCGTTGGGGAGCAGTTCTTC.

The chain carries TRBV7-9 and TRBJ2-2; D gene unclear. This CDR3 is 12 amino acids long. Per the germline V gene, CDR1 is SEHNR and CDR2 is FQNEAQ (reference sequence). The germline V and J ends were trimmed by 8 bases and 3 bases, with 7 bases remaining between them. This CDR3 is CASEKDTGELFF. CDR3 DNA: TGTGCCAGCGAGAAGGACACCGGGGAGCTGTTTTTT. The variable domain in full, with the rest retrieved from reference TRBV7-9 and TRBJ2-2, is DTGVSQNPRHKITKRGQNVTFRCDPISEHNRLYWYRQTLGQGPEFLTYFQNEAQLEKSRLLSDRFSAERPKGSFSTLEIQRTEQGDSAMYLCASEKDTGELFFGEGSRLTVL.

CDR3 in DNA: TGTGCCAGCAGCTTACCCTACGAGCAGTACTTC. This sequence encodes CASSLPYEQYF. The rearrangement joins TRBV11-2 to TRBJ2-7; D remains unclear. The CDR3 consists of 11 residues. Trimming took off 2 bases at V and 2 bases at J, with 1 base between the two ends. Germline-derived CDR1 and CDR2 are SGHAT and FQNNGV.

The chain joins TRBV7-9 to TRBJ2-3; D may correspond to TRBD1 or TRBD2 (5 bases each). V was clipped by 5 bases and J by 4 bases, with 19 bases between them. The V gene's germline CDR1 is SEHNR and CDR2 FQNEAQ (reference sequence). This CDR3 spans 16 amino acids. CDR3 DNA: TGTGCCAGCAGCACGGGACCGAATGATGGTGCAGATACGCAGTATTTT. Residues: CASSTGPNDGADTQYF.

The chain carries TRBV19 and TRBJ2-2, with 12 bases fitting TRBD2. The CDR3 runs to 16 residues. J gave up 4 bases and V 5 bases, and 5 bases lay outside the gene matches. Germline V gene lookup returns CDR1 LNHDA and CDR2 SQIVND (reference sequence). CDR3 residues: CASSEGLAGLTGELFF. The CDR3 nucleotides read TGTGCCAGTAGTGAGGGACTAGCGGGCCTCACCGGGGAGCTGTTTTTT.

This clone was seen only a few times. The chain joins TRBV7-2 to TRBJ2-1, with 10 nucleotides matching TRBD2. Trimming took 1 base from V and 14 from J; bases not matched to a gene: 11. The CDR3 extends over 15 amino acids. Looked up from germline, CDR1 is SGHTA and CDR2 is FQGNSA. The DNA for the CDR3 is TGTGCCAGCAGCTTAGATCGGATAGCGGGAGGACGGGAGTTCTTC. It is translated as CASSLDRIAGGREFF.

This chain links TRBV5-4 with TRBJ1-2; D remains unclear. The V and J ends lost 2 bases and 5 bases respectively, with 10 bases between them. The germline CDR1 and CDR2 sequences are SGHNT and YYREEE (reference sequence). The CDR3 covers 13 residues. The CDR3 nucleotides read TGTGCCAGCAGCTTTCGGGGTCCGTATGGCTACACCTTC. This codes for CASSFRGPYGYTF. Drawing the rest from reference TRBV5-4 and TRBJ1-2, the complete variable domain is ETGVTQSPTHLIKTRGQQVTLRCSSQSGHNTVSWYQQALGQGPQFIFQYYREEENGRGNFPPRFSGLQFPNYSSELNVNALELDDSALYLCASSFRGPYGYTFGSGTRLTVV.

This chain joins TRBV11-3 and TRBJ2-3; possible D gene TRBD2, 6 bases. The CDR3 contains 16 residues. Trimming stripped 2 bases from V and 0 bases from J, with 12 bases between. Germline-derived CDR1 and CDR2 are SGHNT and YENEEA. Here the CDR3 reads CASSLNPGLSTDTQYF. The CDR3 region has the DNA TGTGCCAGCAGCTTAAACCCGGGACTCAGCACAGATACGCAGTATTTT.

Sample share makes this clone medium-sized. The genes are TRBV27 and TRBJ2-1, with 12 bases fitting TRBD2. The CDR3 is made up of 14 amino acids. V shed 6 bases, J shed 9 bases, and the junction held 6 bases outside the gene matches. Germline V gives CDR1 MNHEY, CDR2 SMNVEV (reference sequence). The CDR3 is CASRPSGRAREQFF. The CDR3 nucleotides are TGTGCCAGCAGACCTAGCGGGAGGGCCCGTGAGCAGTTCTTC.

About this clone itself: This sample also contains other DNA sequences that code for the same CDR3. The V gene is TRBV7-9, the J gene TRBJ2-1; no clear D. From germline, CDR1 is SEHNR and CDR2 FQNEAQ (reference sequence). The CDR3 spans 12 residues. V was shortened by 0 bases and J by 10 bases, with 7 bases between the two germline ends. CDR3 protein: CASSLAFREQFF. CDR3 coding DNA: TGTGCCAGCAGCTTAGCGTTTCGGGAGCAGTTCTTC.

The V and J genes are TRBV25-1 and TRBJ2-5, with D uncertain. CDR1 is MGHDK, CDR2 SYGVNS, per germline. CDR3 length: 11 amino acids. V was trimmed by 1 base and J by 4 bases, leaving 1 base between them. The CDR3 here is CASSELETQYF. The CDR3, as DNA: TGTGCCAGCAGTGAATTAGAGACCCAGTACTTC.

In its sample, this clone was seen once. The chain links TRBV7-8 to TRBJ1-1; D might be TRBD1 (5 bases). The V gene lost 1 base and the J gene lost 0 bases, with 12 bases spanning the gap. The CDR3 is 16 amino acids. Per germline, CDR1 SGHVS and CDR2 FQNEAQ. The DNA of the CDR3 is TGTGCCAGCAGCTTAGTGTCAGGGTTCATGAACACTGAAGCTTTCTTT. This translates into CASSLVSGFMNTEAFF.

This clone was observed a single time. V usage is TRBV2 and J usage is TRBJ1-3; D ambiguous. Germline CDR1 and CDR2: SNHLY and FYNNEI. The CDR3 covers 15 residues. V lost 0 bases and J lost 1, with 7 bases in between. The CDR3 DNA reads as TGTGCCAGCAGTGAAGCGGCGAGATCTGGAAACACCATATATTTT. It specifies CASSEAARSGNTIYF.

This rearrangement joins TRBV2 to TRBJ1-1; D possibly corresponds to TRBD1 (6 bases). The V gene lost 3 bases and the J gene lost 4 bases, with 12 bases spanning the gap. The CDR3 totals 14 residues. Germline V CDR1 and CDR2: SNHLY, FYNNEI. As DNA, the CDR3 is TGTGCCAGCAGTGAGGTCAGAGGGGGCACTGAAGCTTTCTTT. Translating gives CASSEVRGGTEAFF.

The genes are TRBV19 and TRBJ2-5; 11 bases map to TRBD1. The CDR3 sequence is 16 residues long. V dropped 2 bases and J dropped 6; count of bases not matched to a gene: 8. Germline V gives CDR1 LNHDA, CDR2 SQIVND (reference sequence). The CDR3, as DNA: TGTGCCAGTAGTATACACCTCGGACAGGGGGCGAAGACCCAGTACTTC. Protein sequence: CASSIHLGQGAKTQYF.

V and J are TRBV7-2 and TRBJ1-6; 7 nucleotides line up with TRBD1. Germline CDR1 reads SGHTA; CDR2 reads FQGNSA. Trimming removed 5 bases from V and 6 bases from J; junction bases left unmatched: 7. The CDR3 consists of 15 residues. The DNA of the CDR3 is TGTGCCAGCAGCGACTCAGGGGGAAGTAATTCACCCCTCCACTTT. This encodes CASSDSGGSNSPLHF.

CDR3 sequence reads: CASSRDRAQTQYF. The CDR3 coding sequence is TGTGCCAGCAGTCGGGACAGGGCCCAGACCCAGTACTTC. The genes are TRBV6-5 and TRBJ2-5; 9 nucleotides match TRBD1. The CDR3 is made up of 13 amino acids. Germline lookup yields CDR1 MNHEY and CDR2 SVGAGI. V lost 5 bases and J lost 6; bases outside the gene matches: 4.

CDR3 in DNA: TGTGCCAGCAGCCCCCGGGCCTACGAGACCCAGTACTTC. The encoded protein is CASSPRAYETQYF. This rearrangement joins TRBV7-2 to TRBJ2-5; D remains ambiguous. Germline assignment: CDR1 SGHTA and CDR2 FQGNSA. Trimming shortened V by 5 bases and J by 5 bases, and 12 bases separated the two germline ends. The CDR3 covers 13 residues.